This TCR beta chain was retrieved from a study of T cells after somatic rescue of genetic block. The germline V gene encodes CDR1 SGHNT and CDR2 YYREEE (reference sequence). With 4 bases clipped from V and 12 bases from J, the junction kept 9 bases outside the gene matches. This CDR3 has 13 residues. Only in-frame clones appear in the TCRdb table, and some are missing; sequencing was by immunoSEQ multiplex PCR. The sample includes 95,000 to 120,000 clones, about 89% seen only once; the top ten take about 1.5%. The V and J genes are TRBV5-4 and TRBJ2-1; 8 positions agree with TRBD2. The sequencing sample was made of peripheral blood mononuclear cells (PBMCs). The receptor was isolated from a woman younger than 30. The CDR3 DNA follows: TGTGCCAGCAGCGACCCGGGGGGGGAAGGGCAGTTCTTC. Its translation is CASSDPGGEGQFF.